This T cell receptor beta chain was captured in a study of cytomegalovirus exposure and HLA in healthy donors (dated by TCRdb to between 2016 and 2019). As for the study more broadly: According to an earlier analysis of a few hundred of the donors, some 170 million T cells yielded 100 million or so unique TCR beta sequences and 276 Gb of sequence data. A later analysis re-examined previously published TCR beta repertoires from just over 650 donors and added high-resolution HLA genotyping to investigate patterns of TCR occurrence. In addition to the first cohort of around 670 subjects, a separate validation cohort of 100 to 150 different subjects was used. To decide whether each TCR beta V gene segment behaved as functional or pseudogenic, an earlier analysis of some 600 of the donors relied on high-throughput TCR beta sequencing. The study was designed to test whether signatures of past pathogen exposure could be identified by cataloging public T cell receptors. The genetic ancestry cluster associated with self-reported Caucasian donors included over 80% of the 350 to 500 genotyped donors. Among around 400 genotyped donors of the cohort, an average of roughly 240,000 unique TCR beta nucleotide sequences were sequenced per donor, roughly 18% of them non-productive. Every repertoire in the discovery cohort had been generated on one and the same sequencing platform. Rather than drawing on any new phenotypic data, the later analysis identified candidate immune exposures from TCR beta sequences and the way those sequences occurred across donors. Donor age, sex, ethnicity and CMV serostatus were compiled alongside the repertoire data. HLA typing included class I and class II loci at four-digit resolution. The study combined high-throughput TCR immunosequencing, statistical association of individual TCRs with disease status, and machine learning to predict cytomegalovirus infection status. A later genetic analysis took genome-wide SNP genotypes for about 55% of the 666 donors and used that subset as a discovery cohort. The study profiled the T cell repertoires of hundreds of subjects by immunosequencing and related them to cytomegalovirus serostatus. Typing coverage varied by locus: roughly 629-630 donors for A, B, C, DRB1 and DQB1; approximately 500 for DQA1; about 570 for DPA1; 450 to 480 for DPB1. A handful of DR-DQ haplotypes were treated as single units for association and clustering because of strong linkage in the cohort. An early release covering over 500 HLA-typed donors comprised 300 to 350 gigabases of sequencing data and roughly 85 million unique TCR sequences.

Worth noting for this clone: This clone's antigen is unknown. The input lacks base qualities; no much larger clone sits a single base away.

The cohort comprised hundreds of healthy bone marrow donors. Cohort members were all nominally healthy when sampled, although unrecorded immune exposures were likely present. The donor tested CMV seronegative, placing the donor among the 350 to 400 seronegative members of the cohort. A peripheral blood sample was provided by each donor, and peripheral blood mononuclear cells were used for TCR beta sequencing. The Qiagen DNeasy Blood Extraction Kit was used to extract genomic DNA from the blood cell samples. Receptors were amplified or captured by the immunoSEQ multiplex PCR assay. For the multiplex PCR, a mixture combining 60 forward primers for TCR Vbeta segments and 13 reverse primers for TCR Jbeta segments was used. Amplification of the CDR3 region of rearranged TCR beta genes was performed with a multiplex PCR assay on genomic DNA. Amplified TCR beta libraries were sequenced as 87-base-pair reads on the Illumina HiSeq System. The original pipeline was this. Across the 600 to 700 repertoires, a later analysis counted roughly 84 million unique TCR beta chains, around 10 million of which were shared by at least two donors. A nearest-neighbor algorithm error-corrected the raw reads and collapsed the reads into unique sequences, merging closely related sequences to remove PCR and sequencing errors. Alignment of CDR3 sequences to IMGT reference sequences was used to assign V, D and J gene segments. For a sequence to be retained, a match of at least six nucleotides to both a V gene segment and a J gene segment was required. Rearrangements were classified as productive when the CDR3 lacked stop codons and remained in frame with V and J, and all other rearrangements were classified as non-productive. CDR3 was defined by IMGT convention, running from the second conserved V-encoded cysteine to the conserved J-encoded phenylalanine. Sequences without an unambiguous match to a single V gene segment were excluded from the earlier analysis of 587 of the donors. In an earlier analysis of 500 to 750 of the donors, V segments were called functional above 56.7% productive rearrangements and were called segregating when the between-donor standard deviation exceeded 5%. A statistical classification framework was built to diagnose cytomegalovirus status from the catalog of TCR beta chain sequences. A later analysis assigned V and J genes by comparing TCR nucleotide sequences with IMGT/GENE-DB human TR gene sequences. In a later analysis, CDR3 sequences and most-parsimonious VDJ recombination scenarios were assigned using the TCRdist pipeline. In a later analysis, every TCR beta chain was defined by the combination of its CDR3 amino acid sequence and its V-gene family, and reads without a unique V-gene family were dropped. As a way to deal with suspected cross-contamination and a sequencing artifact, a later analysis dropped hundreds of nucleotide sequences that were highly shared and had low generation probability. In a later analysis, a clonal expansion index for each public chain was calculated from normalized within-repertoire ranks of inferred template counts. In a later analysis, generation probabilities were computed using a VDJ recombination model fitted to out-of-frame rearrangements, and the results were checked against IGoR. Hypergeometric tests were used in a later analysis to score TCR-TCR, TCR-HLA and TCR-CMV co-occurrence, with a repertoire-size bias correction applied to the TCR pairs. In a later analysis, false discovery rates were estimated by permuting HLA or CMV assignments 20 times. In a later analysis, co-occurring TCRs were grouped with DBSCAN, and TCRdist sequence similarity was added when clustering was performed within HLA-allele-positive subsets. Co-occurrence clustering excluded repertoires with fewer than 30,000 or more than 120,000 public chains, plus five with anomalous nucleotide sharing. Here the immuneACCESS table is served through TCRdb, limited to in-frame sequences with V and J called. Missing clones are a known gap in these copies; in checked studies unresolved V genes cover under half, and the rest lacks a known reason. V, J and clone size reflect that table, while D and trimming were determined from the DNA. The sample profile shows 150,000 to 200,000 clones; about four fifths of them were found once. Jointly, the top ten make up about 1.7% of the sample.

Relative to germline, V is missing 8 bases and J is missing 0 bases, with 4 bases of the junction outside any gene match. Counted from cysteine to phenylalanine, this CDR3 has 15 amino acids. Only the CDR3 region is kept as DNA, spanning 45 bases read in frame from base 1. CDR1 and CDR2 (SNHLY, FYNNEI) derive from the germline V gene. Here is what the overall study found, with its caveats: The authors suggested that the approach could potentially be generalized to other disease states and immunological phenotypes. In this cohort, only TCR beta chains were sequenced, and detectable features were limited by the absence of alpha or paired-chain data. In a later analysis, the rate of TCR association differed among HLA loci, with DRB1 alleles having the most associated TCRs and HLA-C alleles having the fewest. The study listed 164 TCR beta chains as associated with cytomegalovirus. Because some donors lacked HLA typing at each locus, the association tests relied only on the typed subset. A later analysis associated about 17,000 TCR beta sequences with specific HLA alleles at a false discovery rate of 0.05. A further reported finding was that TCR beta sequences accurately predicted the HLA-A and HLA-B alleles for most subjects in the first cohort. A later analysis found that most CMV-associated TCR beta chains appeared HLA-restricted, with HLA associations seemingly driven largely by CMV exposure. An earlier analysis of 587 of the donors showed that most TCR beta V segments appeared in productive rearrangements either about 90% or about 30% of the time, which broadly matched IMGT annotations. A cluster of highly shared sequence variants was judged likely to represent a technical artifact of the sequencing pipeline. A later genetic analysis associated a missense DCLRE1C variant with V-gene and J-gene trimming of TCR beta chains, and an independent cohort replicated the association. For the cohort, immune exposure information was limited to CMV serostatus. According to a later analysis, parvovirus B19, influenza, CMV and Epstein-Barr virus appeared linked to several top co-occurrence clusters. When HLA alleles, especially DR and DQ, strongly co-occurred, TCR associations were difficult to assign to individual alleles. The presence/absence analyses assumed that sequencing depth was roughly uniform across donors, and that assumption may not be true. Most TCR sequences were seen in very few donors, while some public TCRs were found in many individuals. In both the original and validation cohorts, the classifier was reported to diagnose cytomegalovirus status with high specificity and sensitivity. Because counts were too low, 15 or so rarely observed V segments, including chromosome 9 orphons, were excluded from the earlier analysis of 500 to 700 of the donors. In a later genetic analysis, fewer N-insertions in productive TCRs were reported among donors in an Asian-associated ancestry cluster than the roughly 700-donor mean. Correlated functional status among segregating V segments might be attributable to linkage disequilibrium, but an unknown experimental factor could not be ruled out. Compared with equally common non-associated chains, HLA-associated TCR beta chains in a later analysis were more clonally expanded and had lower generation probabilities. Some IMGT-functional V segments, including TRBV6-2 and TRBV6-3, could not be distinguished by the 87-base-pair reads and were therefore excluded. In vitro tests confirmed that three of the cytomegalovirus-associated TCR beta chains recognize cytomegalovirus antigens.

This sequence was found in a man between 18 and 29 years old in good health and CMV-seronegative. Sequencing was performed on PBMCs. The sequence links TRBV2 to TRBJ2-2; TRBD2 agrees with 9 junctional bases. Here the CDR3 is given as CASERGASNTGELFF. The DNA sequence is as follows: TGTGCCAGCGAGCGGGGGGCGTCGAACACCGGGGAGCTGTTTTTT.